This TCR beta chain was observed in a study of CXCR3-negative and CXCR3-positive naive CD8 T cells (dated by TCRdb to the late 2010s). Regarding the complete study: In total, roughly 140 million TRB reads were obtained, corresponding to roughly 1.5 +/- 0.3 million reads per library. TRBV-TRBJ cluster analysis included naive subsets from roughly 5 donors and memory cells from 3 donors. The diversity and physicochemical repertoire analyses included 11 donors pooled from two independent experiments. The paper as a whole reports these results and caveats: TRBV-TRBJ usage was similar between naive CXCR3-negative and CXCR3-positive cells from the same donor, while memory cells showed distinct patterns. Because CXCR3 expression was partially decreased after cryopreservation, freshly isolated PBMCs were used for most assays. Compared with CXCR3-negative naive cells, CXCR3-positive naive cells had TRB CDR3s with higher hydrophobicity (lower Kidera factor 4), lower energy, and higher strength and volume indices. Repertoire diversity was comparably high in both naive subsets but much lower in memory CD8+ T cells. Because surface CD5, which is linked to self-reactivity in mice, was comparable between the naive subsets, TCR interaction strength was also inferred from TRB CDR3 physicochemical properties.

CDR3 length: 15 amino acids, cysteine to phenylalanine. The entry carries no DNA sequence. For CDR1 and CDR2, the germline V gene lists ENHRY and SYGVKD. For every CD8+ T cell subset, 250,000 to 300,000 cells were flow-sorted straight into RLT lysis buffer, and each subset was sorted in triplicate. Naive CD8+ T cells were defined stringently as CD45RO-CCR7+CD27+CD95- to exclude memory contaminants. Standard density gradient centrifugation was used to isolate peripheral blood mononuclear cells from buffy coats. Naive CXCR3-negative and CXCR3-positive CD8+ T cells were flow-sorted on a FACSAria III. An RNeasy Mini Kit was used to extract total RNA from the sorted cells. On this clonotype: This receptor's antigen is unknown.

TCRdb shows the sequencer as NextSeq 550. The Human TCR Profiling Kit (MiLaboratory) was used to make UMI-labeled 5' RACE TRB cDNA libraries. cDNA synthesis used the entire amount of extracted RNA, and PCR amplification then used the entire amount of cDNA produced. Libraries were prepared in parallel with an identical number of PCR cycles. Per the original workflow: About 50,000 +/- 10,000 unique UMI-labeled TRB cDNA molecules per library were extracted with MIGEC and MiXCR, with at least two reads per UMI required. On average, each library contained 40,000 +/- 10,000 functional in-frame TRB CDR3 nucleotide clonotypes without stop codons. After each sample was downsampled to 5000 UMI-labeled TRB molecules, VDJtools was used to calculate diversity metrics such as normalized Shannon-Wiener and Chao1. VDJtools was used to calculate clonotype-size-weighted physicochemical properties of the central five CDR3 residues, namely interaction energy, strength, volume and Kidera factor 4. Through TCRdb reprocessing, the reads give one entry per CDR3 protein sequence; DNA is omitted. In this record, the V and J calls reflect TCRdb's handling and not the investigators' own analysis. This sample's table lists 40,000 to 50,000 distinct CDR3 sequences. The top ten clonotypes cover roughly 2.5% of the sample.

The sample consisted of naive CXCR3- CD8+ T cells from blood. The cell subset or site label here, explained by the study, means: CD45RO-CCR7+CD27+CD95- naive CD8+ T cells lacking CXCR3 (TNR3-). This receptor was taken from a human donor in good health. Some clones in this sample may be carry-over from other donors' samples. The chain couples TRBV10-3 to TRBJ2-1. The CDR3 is CAISDPGSSYNEQFF.